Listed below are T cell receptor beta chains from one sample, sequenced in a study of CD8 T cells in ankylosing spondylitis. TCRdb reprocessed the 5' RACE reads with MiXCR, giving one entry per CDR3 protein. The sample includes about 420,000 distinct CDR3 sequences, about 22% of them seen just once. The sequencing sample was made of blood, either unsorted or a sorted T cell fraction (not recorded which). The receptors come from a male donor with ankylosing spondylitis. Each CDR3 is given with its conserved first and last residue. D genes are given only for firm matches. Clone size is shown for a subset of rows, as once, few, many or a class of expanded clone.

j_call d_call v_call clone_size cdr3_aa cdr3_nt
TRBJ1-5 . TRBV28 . CASRPAGGTGNQPQHF TGTGCCAGCAGACCGGCCGGGGGGACCGGCAATCAGCCCCAGCATTTT
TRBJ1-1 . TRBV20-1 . CSARAAAGEAFF TGCAGTGCTAGAGCCGCAGCGGGCGAAGCTTTCTTT
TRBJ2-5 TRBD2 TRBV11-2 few CASSEGLAGWETQYF TGTGCCAGCAGCGAAGGACTAGCTGGGTGGGAGACCCAGTACTTC
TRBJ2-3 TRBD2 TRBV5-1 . CASSLELAGGSADTQYF TGCGCCAGCAGCTTGGAGTTAGCGGGAGGGTCTGCAGATACGCAGTATTTT
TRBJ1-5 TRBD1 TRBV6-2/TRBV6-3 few CASSYSWGQLNQPQHF TGTGCCAGCAGTTACTCGTGGGGACAGCTAAATCAGCCCCAGCATTTT
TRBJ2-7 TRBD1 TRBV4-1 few CASSQEGRGLREQYF TGCGCCAGCAGCCAAGAAGGCAGGGGGCTTAGGGAGCAGTACTTC
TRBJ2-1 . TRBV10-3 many CAISRGYGYNEQFF TGTGCCATCAGTAGGGGTTACGGCTACAATGAGCAGTTCTTC
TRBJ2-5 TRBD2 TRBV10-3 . CAISDHTSGRQETQYF TGTGCCATCAGTGACCATACTAGCGGGAGACAAGAGACCCAGTACTTC
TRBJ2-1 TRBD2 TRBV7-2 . CASSQPGLGNEQFF TGTGCCAGCAGCCAGCCGGGACTAGGTAATGAGCAGTTCTTC
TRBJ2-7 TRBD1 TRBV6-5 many CASSWDRPTGEQYF TGTGCCAGCAGTTGGGACAGGCCCACTGGGGAGCAGTACTTC
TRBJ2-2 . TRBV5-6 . CASSYGQNTGELFF TGTGCCAGCAGCTACGGACAGAACACCGGGGAGCTGTTTTTT
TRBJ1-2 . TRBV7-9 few CASSYPGGRYGYTF TGTGCCAGCAGCTACCCGGGGGGCCGGTATGGCTACACCTTC
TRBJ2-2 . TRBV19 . CASSITVANTGELFF TGTGCCAGTAGTATTACTGTTGCGAACACCGGGGAGCTGTTTTTT
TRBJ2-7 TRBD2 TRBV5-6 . CASSSAGLLWEQYF TGTGCCAGCAGCTCAGCGGGATTGTTGTGGGAGCAGTACTTC
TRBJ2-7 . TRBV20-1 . CSGLKSYEQYF TGCAGTGGGCTGAAGTCATACGAGCAGTACTTC
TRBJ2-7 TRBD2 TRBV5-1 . CASSPDSGRAYEQYF TGCGCCAGCAGCCCAGATAGCGGGAGGGCGTACGAGCAGTACTTC
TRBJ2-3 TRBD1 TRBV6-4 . CASSGNRGDTQYF TGTGCCAGCAGTGGCAACAGGGGAGATACGCAGTATTTT
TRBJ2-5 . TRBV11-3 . CASSSEAGMETQYF TGTGCCAGCAGCTCGGAAGCAGGGATGGAGACCCAGTACTTC
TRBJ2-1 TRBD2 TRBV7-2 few CASSPNLLAGGEQFF TGTGCCAGCAGCCCCAACTTGTTAGCGGGAGGTGAGCAGTTCTTC
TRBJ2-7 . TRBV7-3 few CASSLNAKSYEQYF TGTGCCAGCAGCTTAAATGCGAAATCCTACGAGCAGTACTTC
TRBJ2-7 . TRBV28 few CASSIQKLHF TGTGCCAGCAGTATACAGAAACTACACTTC
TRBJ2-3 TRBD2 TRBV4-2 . CASSQDASGRPLSTDTQYF TGTGCCAGCAGCCAAGATGCAAGCGGGAGACCCCTTAGCACAGATACGCAGTATTTT
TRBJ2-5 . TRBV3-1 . CASSLGAFGQETQYF TGTGCCAGCAGCCTAGGAGCGTTTGGCCAAGAGACCCAGTACTTC
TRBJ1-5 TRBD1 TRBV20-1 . CSASRGVGNQPQHF TGCAGTGCTAGCAGGGGGGTTGGCAATCAGCCCCAGCATTTT
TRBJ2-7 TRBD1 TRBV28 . CASSPARDRVPPRYF TGTGCCAGCAGCCCTGCCCGGGACAGGGTCCCCCCTCGGTACTTC
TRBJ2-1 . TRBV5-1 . CASSFTRGPLNEQFF TGCGCCAGCAGCTTTACCAGGGGTCCCCTCAATGAGCAGTTCTTC
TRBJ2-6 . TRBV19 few CASSIGGSGANVLTF TGTGCCAGTAGTATTGGGGGTTCTGGGGCCAACGTCCTGACTTTC
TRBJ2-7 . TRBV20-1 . CSARLGPTANSGYEQYF TGCAGTGCTAGATTAGGGCCAACGGCGAATAGCGGCTACGAGCAGTACTTC
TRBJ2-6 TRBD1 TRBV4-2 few CASSQEGTGRAGANVLTF TGTGCCAGCAGCCAAGAAGGGACAGGGCGGGCTGGGGCCAACGTCCTGACTTTC
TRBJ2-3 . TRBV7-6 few CASSLRSMSSGTADTQYF TGTGCCAGCAGCTTACGGTCGATGTCGTCGGGTACCGCAGATACGCAGTATTTT
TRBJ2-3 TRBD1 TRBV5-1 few CASADTGTGNADTQYF TGCGCCAGCGCCGATACCGGGACAGGTAACGCAGATACGCAGTATTTT
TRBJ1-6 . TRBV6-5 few CASSYDSSSYNSPLHF TGTGCCAGCAGTTATGACAGCAGCTCCTATAATTCACCCCTCCACTTT
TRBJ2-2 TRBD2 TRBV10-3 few CAISESWTSGRAGELFF TGTGCCATCAGTGAGTCCTGGACTAGCGGGAGGGCCGGGGAGCTGTTTTTT
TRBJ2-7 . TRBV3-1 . CATSQAMSGEQYF TGTGCCACCAGCCAGGCTATGTCTGGCGAGCAGTACTTC
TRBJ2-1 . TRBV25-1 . CASSEYEFNEQFF TGTGCCAGCAGTGAATATGAGTTCAATGAGCAGTTCTTC
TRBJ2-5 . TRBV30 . CAWSQGRVDGETQYF TGTGCCTGGAGCCAAGGACGGGTTGATGGGGAGACCCAGTACTTC
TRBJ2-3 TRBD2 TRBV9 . CASSVASGSGDTQYF TGTGCCAGCAGCGTGGCTAGCGGGAGTGGAGATACGCAGTATTTT
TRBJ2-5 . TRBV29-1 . CSVEDYSQYF TGCAGCGTTGAAGATTATTCGCAGTACTTC
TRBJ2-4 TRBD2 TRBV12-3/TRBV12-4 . CASRPGTSLVQYF TGTGCCAGCAGGCCCGGGACTAGCCTGGTTCAGTACTTC
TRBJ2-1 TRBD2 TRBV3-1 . CASSGGTSGRSYNEQFF TGTGCCAGCAGCGGGGGGACTAGCGGCCGTTCCTACAATGAGCAGTTCTTC
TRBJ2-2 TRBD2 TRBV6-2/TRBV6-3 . CASSYSKVGGFQTGELFF TGTGCCAGCAGTTACTCGAAGGTGGGAGGGTTCCAGACCGGGGAGCTGTTTTTT
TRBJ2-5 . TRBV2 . CASMEIRETQYF TGTGCCAGCATGGAAATCCGTGAGACCCAGTACTTC
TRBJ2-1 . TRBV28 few CAAQRRNEQFF TGTGCCGCTCAGCGACGGAATGAGCAGTTCTTC
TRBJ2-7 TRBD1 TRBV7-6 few CASSLTPRTGGRYEQYF TGTGCCAGCAGCTTAACCCCTAGGACAGGGGGCAGGTACGAGCAGTACTTC
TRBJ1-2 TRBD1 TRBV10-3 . CAISGPGTDYGYTF TGTGCCATCAGTGGACCCGGGACAGACTATGGCTACACCTTC
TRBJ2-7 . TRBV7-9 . CASSLAQGLLSPF TGTGCCAGCAGCTTAGCGCAGGGGCTTTTGTCCCCCTTC
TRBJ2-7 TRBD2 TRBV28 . CASSLAGYYEQYF TGTGCCAGCAGTCTAGCGGGGTACTACGAGCAGTACTTC
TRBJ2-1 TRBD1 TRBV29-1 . CSSGTGGSYNEQFF TGCAGCTCGGGGACAGGGGGCTCTTACAATGAGCAGTTCTTC
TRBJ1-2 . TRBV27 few CASSGNSYGYTF TGTGCCAGCAGTGGGAATTCTTATGGCTACACCTTC
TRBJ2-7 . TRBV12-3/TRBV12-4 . CASSSLFEQYF TGTGCCAGCAGTTCGTTGTTCGAGCAGTACTTC
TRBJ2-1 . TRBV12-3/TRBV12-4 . CASSLNEETRFF TGTGCCAGCAGTTTAAACGAGGAAACCCGGTTCTTC
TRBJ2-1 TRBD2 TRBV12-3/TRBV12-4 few CASVKLAGNYNEQFF TGTGCCAGTGTTAAACTAGCGGGAAACTACAATGAGCAGTTCTTC
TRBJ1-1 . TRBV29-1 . CSVETGMNTEAFF TGCAGCGTTGAAACGGGGATGAACACTGAAGCTTTCTTT
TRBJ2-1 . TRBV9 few CASSKGPNNEQFF TGTGCCAGCAGCAAGGGACCAAACAATGAGCAGTTCTTC
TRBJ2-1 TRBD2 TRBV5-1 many CASSSPGLTNEQFF TGCGCCAGCAGCTCCCCGGGACTAACCAATGAGCAGTTCTTC
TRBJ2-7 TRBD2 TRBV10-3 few CAIKPGLAAYEQYF TGTGCCATCAAACCGGGACTAGCGGCCTACGAGCAGTACTTC